The clone carrying this T cell receptor beta chain was observed a single time. Its target is not known. CDR1 and CDR2 from the germline V gene are MNHEY and SMNVEV (reference sequence). Trimming removed 1 base at V and 5 bases at J, with 7 bases between. The CDR3 has 13 amino acids. Primed by a sample-barcoded 5' primer and a J-beta primer mix, a second PCR proceeded for about 6 to 12 cycles. MiXCR was run by TCRdb on the 5' RACE reads, yielding one entry per CDR3 protein. The table has about 800,000 distinct CDR3 sequences, roughly 50% seen once; the top ten hold around 22%. This entry is derived from a study of blood T cells in healthy people across ages. Study-wide results and limits: Both higher diversity and more naive CD4+ cells marked long-lived donors when set against aged donors. PBMCs went unsorted, and a conclusive naive versus antigen-experienced comparison was therefore prevented.

Caucasian, healthy and from Russia, the donors were aged between about 6 and 90. The TCR originated in a young man in good health. The sample taken for sequencing was blood. V and J are TRBV27 and TRBJ2-3, with a weak D call TRBD2 (6 bases). The CDR3 sequence is CASSLWRGDTQYF. The CDR3 DNA sequence: TGTGCCAGCAGTTTATGGAGGGGAGATACGCAGTATTTT.